This T cell receptor (beta chain) was sequenced for a study of CD4 T cells in relation to SARS-CoV-2 and coronaviruses. Across the whole study: TCR beta CDR3s were sequenced after approximately 9-day antigen culture of PBMCs. General observations from the study: In roughly two thirds of donors, memory CD4+ clonotypes crossrecognized SARS-CoV-2 and at least one common cold coronavirus spike.

Measured with immunoSEQ multiplex PCR; TCRdb has only the in-frame clones, and not every one. This table holds 35,000 to 45,000 clones, over 75% found once. Note on this clone: Its antigen is currently unknown.

V lost 7 bases and J lost 0; bases outside the gene matches: 3. Germline V gene lookup returns CDR1 SNHLY and CDR2 FYNNEI. The CDR3 length is 14 residues. Naive or memory CD4+ cells were cultured 1:1 with T cell-depleted PBMCs plus CEF. The sequenced sample was naive CD4+ T cells from PBMCs, cultured in vitro. Specified subset: naive CD4+ T cells isolated by negative enrichment. The origin of this receptor is an adult with COVID-19. This chain uses TRBV2 with TRBJ2-1; 7 bases match TRBD1. The CDR3 loop reads CASTRQGSYNEQFF. CDR3 in DNA: TGTGCCAGCACGAGACAGGGCTCCTACAATGAGCAGTTCTTC.